The 16 T cell receptor beta chains below were found in one sample sequenced in a study of blood T cell repertoires in COVID-19. Here immunoSEQ multiplex PCR was the method, and the copy in TCRdb shows in-frame clones only, minus some. Here the sample spans about 43,000 clones, 87% being singletons. The material sequenced was peripheral blood. The receptors derive from an elderly woman with active COVID-19.

The rearrangement links TRBV5-1 to TRBJ2-3; weak D call: TRBD2 (5 bases). CDR3 length equals 13 residues. V was pared by 4 bases and J by 4 bases, with 10 bases between. Germline CDR1 SGHRS, CDR2 YFSETQ. This CDR3 is CASSQRAPDTQYF. CDR3 DNA: TGCGCCAGCAGCCAGAGGGCCCCAGATACGCAGTATTTT. Supplemented by reference TRBV5-1 and TRBJ2-3, the full variable domain reads KAGVTQTPRYLIKTRGQQVTLSCSPISGHRSVSWYQQTPGQGLQFLFEYFSETQRNKGNFPGRFSGRQFSNSRSEMNVSTLELGDSALYLCASSQRAPDTQYFGPGTRLTVL.

The chain is built from TRBV28 and TRBJ1-2; 9 bases map to TRBD1. The CDR3 contains 18 residues. V lost 5 bases and J lost 0; bases outside the gene matches: 13. In germline, CDR1 is MDHEN, CDR2 SYDVKM. The CDR3 DNA sequence: TGTGCCAGCAGTAAGGGACAGGGAACTCAAAAGGCTAACTATGGCTACACCTTC. Its translation: CASSKGQGTQKANYGYTF.

V gene TRBV9 combines with J gene TRBJ2-3, with TRBD2 matching over 11 bases. Germline CDR1 SGDLS, CDR2 YYNGEE. The trim removed 3 bases at V and 3 bases at J, leaving 9 bases unmatched. This CDR3 region has 17 residues. The CDR3 DNA reads as TGTGCCAGCAGCGACGCCTTAGCGGGGGGGCCGACAGATACGCAGTATTTT. This sequence encodes CASSDALAGGPTDTQYF.

V is TRBV28 and J is TRBJ2-7; 7 positions agree with TRBD1. Unmatched junction bases numbered 6, after V lost 2 bases and J lost 5 bases. CDR1 is MDHEN, CDR2 SYDVKM, per germline. The CDR3 has 14 residues. In nucleotides, the CDR3 is TGTGCCAGCAGTTTAGGGCAGGGGGTACACGAGCAGTACTTC. This gives the protein CASSLGQGVHEQYF.

The chain carries TRBV7-9 and TRBJ2-5, with TRBD2 as a possible D gene (5 bases). CDR1 and CDR2 (germline): SEHNR, FQNEAQ (reference sequence). Trimming stripped 6 bases from V and 0 bases from J, with 8 bases between. The CDR3 extends over 13 amino acids. The CDR3 is CASRLADQETQYF. For the CDR3, the DNA is TGTGCCAGCAGGCTAGCCGACCAAGAGACCCAGTACTTC.

This chain links TRBV4-2 with TRBJ1-6, with 7 bases lining up with TRBD1. V lost 3 bases and J lost 8; bases outside the gene matches: 16. Germline assignment: CDR1 LGHNA and CDR2 YNFKEQ. The CDR3 has 18 residues. CDR3: CASSQHILRQGNYSPLHF. CDR3 in DNA: TGTGCCAGCAGCCAGCACATCCTCAGACAGGGCAATTATTCACCCCTCCACTTT.

The rearrangement uses TRBV5-6 and TRBJ1-4, with 10 bases matching TRBD1. Germline V gives CDR1 SGHDT, CDR2 YYEEEE. The CDR3 loop spans 16 amino acids. V was pared by 3 bases and J by 2 bases, with 4 bases of the junction left unmatched. For the CDR3, the DNA is TGTGCCAGCAGCTGGGGACAGGGGATGACTAATGAAAAACTGTTTTTT. This sequence encodes CASSWGQGMTNEKLFF.

The count of this clone is one. V is TRBV4-3 and J is TRBJ2-7; 8 bases line up with TRBD2. The CDR3 totals 15 residues. Germline V gene lookup returns CDR1 LGHNA and CDR2 YSLEER. J was trimmed by 2 bases and V by 1 base; bases with no gene match: 4. This CDR3 reads CASSQAKRGPYEQYF. The CDR3 nucleotides are TGCGCCAGCAGCCAAGCAAAGCGGGGGCCCTACGAGCAGTACTTC.

V usage is TRBV4-2 and J usage is TRBJ2-7; TRBD1 agrees at 11 bases. The CDR3 totals 16 residues. Trimming at V came to 2 bases and at J to 1 base, leaving 4 bases not matched to a gene. Germline V CDR1 and CDR2: LGHNA, YNFKEQ. This chain's CDR3 is CASSQRGQGASYEQYF. DNA for the CDR3: TGTGCCAGCAGCCAAAGAGGACAGGGGGCGTCCTACGAGCAGTACTTC.

The chain employs TRBV27 and TRBJ1-5; tentatively, D is TRBD1 (5 bases). The V and J ends lost 6 bases and 0 bases respectively, with 12 bases between them. Germline V CDR1 and CDR2: MNHEY, SMNVEV (reference sequence). The CDR3 is 15 residues long. The CDR3 here is CASRQGRNSNQPQHF. In DNA, the CDR3 is TGTGCCAGCAGGCAGGGCCGAAATAGCAATCAGCCCCAGCATTTT.

The chain is built from TRBV6-5 and TRBJ2-7, with TRBD1 identical over 9 bases. Germline CDR1 reads MNHEY; CDR2 reads SVGAGI. The CDR3 length is 13 residues. The V gene end was trimmed by 6 bases and the J gene end by 6 bases; junction bases not matched to a gene: 6. The CDR3 loop reads CASRFTGGLEQYF. Written as DNA, the CDR3 is TGTGCCAGCAGATTTACAGGGGGCCTCGAGCAGTACTTC.

The chain has TRBV6-2 or TRBV6-3 and TRBJ1-4; D uncertain. There are 16 residues in the CDR3. Germline V lookup: CDR1 MNHEY, CDR2 SVGEGT. V lost 0 bases and J 0 bases, leaving 8 bases between the germline ends. The CDR3 here is CASSYSITATNEKLFF. In nucleotides, the CDR3 is TGTGCCAGCAGTTACTCGATCACAGCAACTAATGAAAAACTGTTTTTT.

The chain couples TRBV12-5 to TRBJ2-5, with 11 bases aligning to TRBD1. V was pared by 5 bases and J by 1 base, with 18 bases of the junction left unmatched. The CDR3 has 20 residues. Germline V gives CDR1 LGHNT, CDR2 FRNRAP. CDR3 coding DNA: TGTGCTAGTGGTCTGCCAACCGGGACAGGGGGAAAGGCGAGCCAAGAGACCCAGTACTTC. It yields the protein CASGLPTGTGGKASQETQYF.

This clone has a handful of counts. The gene calls are TRBV15 and TRBJ1-5; 12 bases are shared with TRBD1. Germline CDR1 LNHNV, CDR2 YYDKDF (reference sequence). The junction had 6 bases not matched to a gene; V was cut back by 0 bases and J by 6 bases. This CDR3 contains 17 residues. The CDR3 loop is CATSRDPGQGAGQPQHF. As DNA, the CDR3 is TGTGCCACCAGCAGAGATCCGGGACAGGGGGCCGGTCAGCCCCAGCATTTT.

V is TRBV28 and J is TRBJ2-7; 7 bases are a match to TRBD1. Trimming took 5 bases from V and 7 from J; bases not matched to a gene: 5. The CDR3 has 12 residues. CDR1 and CDR2 (germline): MDHEN, SYDVKM. The CDR3 bases are TGTGCCAGCAGTCGTTACAGGGGTGAGCAGTACTTC. Its translation: CASSRYRGEQYF.

J is TRBJ1-4 and V is TRBV5-5; 7 bases fit TRBD1. The germline CDR1 and CDR2 sequences are SGHKS and YYEKEE (reference sequence). With V trimmed by 0 bases and J by 7 bases, 6 bases remained unmatched. CDR3 length: 15 amino acids. The CDR3 sequence: CASSLARTGGEKLFF. CDR3 bases: TGTGCCAGCAGCTTGGCCAGGACAGGAGGTGAAAAACTGTTTTTT.